This T cell receptor (beta chain) was obtained from a study of cytomegalovirus exposure and HLA in healthy donors. Primers for the PCR totalled 60 Vbeta and 13 Jbeta. Sequencing was performed with immunoSEQ multiplex PCR; in TCRdb, only in-frame clones are kept and a portion is missing. The sample has about 200,000 clones, around 86% seen once. Points on this clone: Its target is not known.

Trimming left V 0 bases short and J 12 bases short, with 11 bases between. The CDR3 runs to 12 residues. The germline V gene has CDR1 SGHDN and CDR2 FVKESK. Broader study findings: Apart from CMV serostatus, no immune exposure information was available.

Specimen: PBMCs. The TCR sequence derives from a woman aged 18-29 years in good health and CMV-seronegative. V is TRBV14 and J is TRBJ1-2; D not certain. This CDR3 is CASSQDLAQDTF. CDR3 coding DNA: TGTGCCAGCAGCCAAGACCTGGCCCAAGACACCTTC.